Listed below are T cell receptor beta chains from one sample, sequenced in a study of blood T cell repertoires in COVID-19. TCRdb keeps only in-frame clones here, not all; method: immunoSEQ multiplex PCR. Here the sample spans 100,000 or so clones, approximately 78% being singletons. The sample comprised peripheral blood. The receptor set was obtained from a human donor in a cohort sampled during active COVID-19. Each CDR3 is given without its conserved first and last residue.

j_call v_call cdr3_aa
TRBJ2-7 TRBV2 ASSLYRDSYEQY
TRBJ2-7 TRBV5-1 ASSLDISGRQRPAYEQY
TRBJ1-5 TRBV4-1 ASSQDFGTGVYSNQPQH
TRBJ1-1 TRBV28 ASSLWGGAANTEAF
TRBJ2-3 TRBV7-9 ASSPQSDTQY
TRBJ1-2 TRBV5-1 ASSSAPRQGVDGYT
TRBJ1-3 TRBV4-1 ASSPGTGLSPIY
TRBJ2-7 TRBV11-2 ASSAAGGARPYEQY
TRBJ2-3 TRBV6-4 ASSEGPTGLVSDTQY
TRBJ2-1 TRBV27 ASSLEQF
TRBJ2-1 TRBV19 ASSIGTSSYNEQF
TRBJ2-5 TRBV5-3 ARSLTGGRGETQY
TRBJ2-5 TRBV10-3 AISDGSTRGLQETQY
TRBJ1-5 TRBV5-6 ASSLGTDRVNQPQH
TRBJ2-5 TRBV10-1 ASGGGLAEETQY
TRBJ2-5 TRBV7-2 ASTLGEGPETQY
TRBJ1-1 TRBV10-3 AISESGRWGAPDTEAF
TRBJ2-2 TRBV11-2 ASNPAGGRFTGELF
TRBJ2-1 TRBV2 ASSRTGIKNNEQF
TRBJ1-5 TRBV15 ATSRDRGTGGDQPQH
TRBJ2-1 TRBV7-9 ASSHPRTSGGAYPF
TRBJ2-7 TRBV7-8 ASSGSRDRSSYEQY
TRBJ2-4 TRBV4-2 ASSLSRGGKNIQY
TRBJ1-2 TRBV16 ASSQSWTGEVGNGYT
TRBJ1-5 TRBV7-9 ASSSSRDMRGQPQH
TRBJ2-1 TRBV4-1 ASSQWRGGSYNEQF
TRBJ2-5 TRBV15 ATSRAVQETQY
TRBJ1-2 TRBV15 ATSRDRGFDGYT
TRBJ2-5 TRBV7-9 ASSNLAGQY
TRBJ1-1 TRBV7-9 ASSLALAGTNTEAF
TRBJ1-1 TRBV18 ASSPVPRAF
TRBJ2-7 TRBV10-3 AISDLGLQGEQY
TRBJ1-4 TRBV3-1/TRBV3-2 ASSRVGTGGAVSKLF
TRBJ1-2 TRBV6-5 ASSTGTGVDGYT
TRBJ1-2 TRBV2 ASSRTGARYGYT
TRBJ1-1 TRBV5-1 ASSPRGRGTEAF
TRBJ1-1 TRBV5-6 ASSSRTVGRVNTEAF
TRBJ2-3 TRBV5-1 ASSWTGRVDTQY
TRBJ2-5 TRBV10-3 AIGDGTSWDPETQY
TRBJ2-7 TRBV5-1 ASSSGTGGSYEQY
TRBJ1-1 TRBV6-4 ASRPGVGTEAF
TRBJ1-5 TRBV9 ASSAGTGVGQPQH
TRBJ1-4 TRBV2 ASRVTNEKLF
TRBJ2-4 TRBV2 ASSLGAGWRAKNIQY
TRBJ2-3 TRBV18 ASSLSTDTQY
TRBJ1-2 TRBV29-1 SVKRQWADGYT
TRBJ1-5 TRBV6-2/TRBV6-3 ASSYPVSNQPQH
TRBJ1-2 TRBV27 ASSLTGYEGYT
TRBJ2-7 TRBV18 ASSPTRDRDYEQY
TRBJ1-1 TRBV18 ASSLGRDTEAF
TRBJ2-1 TRBV4-2 ASSQPGTDNEQF
TRBJ2-5 TRBV5-1 ASSLGTPQETQY
TRBJ2-7 TRBV6-1 ASTMGQGADEQY
TRBJ1-6 TRBV28 ASSPTGTLSSYNSPLH
TRBJ2-6 TRBV18 ASSELARGTGANVLT
TRBJ1-1 TRBV12-3/TRBV12-4 ASSLGSGTEAF
TRBJ2-7 TRBV14 ASSLLTRHHEQY
TRBJ1-2 TRBV7-2 ASSPGTRSSGYT
TRBJ2-1 TRBV6-6 ASSSPHGGSYNEQF
TRBJ2-1 TRBV18 ASSSPGGGASRGQF